This TCR beta chain appears in the sequencing data of a study of cytomegalovirus exposure and HLA in healthy donors. Study-wide points: Presence/absence analyses rested on an assumption that sequencing depth was roughly uniform across donors. Analysis performed later found more than 15,000 TCR beta sequences associated with HLA alleles at 0.05 false discovery rate.

The CDR3 runs to 14 residues. J was trimmed by 0 bases and V by 5 bases; bases with no gene match: 2. Per germline, CDR1 SGHVS and CDR2 FNYEAQ. Note on this clone: Its antigen is as yet unknown.

In the PCR, 60 Vbeta and 13 Jbeta primers were used. Produced via immunoSEQ multiplex PCR; TCRdb's table is partial and in-frame only. The table shows about 130,000 clones, with 65% to 70% occurring only once. The receptor was derived from a human donor in good health. Sequences were obtained from PBMCs. The J gene is TRBJ2-3, the V gene TRBV7-6; the match to TRBD2 covers 7 bases. The chain's CDR3 is CASSPSGSTDTQYF. The CDR3 DNA is TGTGCCAGCAGCCCTAGCGGAAGCACAGATACGCAGTATTTT.